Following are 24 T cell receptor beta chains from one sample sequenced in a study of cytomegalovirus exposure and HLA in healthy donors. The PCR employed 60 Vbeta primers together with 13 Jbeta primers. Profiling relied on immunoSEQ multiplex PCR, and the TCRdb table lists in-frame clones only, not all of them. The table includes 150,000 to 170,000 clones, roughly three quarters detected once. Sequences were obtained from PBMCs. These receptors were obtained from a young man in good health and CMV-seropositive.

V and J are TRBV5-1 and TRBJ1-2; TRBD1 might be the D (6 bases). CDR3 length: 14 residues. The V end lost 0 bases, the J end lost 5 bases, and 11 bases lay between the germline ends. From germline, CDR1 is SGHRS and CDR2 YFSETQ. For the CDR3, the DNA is TGCGCCAGCAGCTTGGGGGGAGGGACATATGGCTACACCTTC. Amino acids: CASSLGGGTYGYTF.

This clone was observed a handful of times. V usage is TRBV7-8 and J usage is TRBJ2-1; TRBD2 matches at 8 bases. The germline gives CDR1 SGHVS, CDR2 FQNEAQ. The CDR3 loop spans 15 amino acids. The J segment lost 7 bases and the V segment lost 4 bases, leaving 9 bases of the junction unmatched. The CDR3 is CASSSSGGVWNEQFF. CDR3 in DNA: TGTGCCAGCAGCTCCTCCGGGGGGGTTTGGAATGAGCAGTTCTTC.

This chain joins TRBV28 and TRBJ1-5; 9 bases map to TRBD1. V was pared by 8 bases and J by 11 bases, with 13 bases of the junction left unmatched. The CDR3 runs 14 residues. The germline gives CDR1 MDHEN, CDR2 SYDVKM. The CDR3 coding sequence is TGTGCCAGCCATTCACAGGGGGCCGGATGGACCCAGCATTTT. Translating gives CASHSQGAGWTQHF.

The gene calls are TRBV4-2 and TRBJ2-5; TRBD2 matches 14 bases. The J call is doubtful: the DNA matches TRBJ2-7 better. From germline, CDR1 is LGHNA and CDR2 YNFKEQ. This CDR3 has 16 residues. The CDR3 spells CASSEGTGTSGSEQYF. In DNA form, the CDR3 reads TGTGCCAGCAGCGAGGGTACCGGGACTAGCGGGAGCGAGCAGTACTTC.

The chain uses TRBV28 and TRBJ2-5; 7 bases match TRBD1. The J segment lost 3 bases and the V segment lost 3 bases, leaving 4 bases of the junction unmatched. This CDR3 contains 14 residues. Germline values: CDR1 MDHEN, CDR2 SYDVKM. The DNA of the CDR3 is TGTGCCAGCAGTTTGTGGGACAGTGAAGAGACCCAGTACTTC. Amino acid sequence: CASSLWDSEETQYF.

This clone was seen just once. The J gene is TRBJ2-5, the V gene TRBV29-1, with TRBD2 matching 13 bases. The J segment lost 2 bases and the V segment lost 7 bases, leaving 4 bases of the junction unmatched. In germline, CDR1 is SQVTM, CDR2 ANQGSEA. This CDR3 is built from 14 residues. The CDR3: CSAGLAGEQETQYF. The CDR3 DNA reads TGCAGCGCAGGACTAGCGGGAGAACAAGAGACCCAGTACTTC.

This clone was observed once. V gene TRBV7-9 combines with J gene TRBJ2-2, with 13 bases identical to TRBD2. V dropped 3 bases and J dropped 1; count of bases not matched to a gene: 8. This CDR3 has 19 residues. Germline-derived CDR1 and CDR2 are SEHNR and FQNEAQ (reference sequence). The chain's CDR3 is CASSFELAGGPVNTGELFF. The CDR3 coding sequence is TGTGCCAGCAGCTTTGAACTAGCGGGAGGGCCTGTGAACACCGGGGAGCTGTTTTTT.

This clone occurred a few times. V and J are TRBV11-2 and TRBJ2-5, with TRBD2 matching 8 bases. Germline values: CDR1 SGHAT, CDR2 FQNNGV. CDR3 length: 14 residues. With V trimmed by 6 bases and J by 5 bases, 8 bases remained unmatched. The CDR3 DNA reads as TGTGCCAGCAGTACTCACGGGGGGGGTGAGACCCAGTACTTC. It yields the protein CASSTHGGGETQYF.

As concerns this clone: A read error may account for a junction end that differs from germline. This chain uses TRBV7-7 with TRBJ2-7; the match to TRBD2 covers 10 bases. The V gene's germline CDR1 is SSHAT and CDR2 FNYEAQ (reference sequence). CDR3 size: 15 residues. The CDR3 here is CASSPGLAVSYEQYF. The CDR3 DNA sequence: TGTGCTAGCAGCCCCGGACTAGCGGTTTCCTACGAGCAGTACTTC.

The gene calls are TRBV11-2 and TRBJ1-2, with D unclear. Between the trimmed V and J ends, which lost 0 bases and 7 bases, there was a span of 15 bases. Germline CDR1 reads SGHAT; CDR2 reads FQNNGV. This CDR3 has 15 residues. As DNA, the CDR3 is TGTGCCAGCAGCTTAGACGGGGAGGGTTCGAGTGGCTACACCTTC. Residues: CASSLDGEGSSGYTF. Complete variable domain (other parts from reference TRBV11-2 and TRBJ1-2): EAGVAQSPRYKIIEKRQSVAFWCNPISGHATLYWYQQILGQGPKLLIQFQNNGVVDDSQLPKDRFSAERLKGVDSTLKIQPAKLEDSAVYLCASSLDGEGSSGYTFGSGTRLTVV.

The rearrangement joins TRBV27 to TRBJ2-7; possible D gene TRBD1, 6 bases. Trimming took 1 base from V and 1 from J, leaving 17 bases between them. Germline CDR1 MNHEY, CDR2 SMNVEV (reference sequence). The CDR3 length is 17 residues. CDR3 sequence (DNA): TGTGCCAGCAGTTTATTCACTTGGTCAGGGGAGTCCTACGAGCAGTACTTC. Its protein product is CASSLFTWSGESYEQYF.

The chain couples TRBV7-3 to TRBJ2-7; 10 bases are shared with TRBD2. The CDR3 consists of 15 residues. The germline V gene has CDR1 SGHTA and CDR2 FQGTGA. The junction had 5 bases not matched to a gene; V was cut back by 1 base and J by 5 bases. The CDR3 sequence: CASSLSGLAGDEQYF. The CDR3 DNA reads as TGTGCCAGCAGCTTAAGTGGGCTAGCGGGAGACGAGCAGTACTTC.

This CDR3 is CASSRGTVSYEQYF. The CDR3 DNA reads as TGTGCCAGCAGCCGGGGGACAGTCTCCTACGAGCAGTACTTC. The chain uses TRBV27 and TRBJ2-7, with D possibly being TRBD1 (7 bases). V was pared by 6 bases and J by 0 bases, with 12 bases between. Germline V gene data show CDR1 as MNHEY and CDR2 as SMNVEV (reference sequence). The CDR3 is 14 amino acids.

The CDR3 sequence is CASSQERSSSYNEQFF. DNA of the CDR3: TGTGCCAGCAGCCAGGAGCGGTCAAGCTCCTACAATGAGCAGTTCTTC. V and J are TRBV4-2 and TRBJ2-1, with a weak D call TRBD2 (5 bases). V lost 3 bases to trimming and J lost 0 bases, with 12 bases between them. Germline CDR1 and CDR2: LGHNA and YNFKEQ. The CDR3 has 16 amino acids.

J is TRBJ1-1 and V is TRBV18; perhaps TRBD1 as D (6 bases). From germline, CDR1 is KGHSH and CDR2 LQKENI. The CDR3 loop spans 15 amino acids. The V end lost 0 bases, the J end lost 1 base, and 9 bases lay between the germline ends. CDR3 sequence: CASSPPTGPNTEAFF. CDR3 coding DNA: TGTGCCAGCTCACCACCAACAGGGCCGAACACTGAAGCTTTCTTT.

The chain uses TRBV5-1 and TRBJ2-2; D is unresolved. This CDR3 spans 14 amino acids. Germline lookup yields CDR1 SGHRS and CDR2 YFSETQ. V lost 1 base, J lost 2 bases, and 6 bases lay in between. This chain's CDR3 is CASSLKQNTGELFF. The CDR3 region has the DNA TGCGCCAGCAGCTTGAAACAAAACACCGGGGAGCTGTTTTTT.

CDR3: CASTFDRRNTEAFF. In DNA, the CDR3 is TGCGCCAGCACCTTTGACAGACGGAACACTGAAGCTTTCTTT. V usage is TRBV4-3 and J usage is TRBJ1-1; possible D gene TRBD1, 5 bases. CDR3 length: 14 amino acids. CDR1 LGHNA and CDR2 YSLEER come from the germline V gene. Trimming removed 7 bases at V and 1 base at J, with 13 bases between.

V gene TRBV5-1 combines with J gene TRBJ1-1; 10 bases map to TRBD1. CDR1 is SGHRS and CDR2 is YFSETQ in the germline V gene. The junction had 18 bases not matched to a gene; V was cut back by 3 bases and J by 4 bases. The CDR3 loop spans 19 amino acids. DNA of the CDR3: TGCGCCAGCAGCTCCCGACAAAAGACAGGGGGCTTGGGGGGCACTGAAGCTTTCTTT. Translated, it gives CASSSRQKTGGLGGTEAFF.

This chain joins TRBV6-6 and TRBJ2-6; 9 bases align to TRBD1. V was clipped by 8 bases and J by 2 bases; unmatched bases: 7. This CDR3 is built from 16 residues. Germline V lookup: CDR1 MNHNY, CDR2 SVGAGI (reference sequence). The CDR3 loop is CASRIWTGAGANVLTF. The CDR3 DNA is TGTGCCAGCCGAATCTGGACAGGGGCTGGGGCCAACGTCCTGACTTTC.

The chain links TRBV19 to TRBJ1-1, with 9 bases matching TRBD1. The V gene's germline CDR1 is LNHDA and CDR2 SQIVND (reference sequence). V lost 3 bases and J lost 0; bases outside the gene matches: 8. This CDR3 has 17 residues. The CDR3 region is CASSIGTGWSMNTEAFF. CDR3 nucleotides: TGTGCCAGTAGTATCGGGACAGGGTGGAGCATGAACACTGAAGCTTTCTTT.

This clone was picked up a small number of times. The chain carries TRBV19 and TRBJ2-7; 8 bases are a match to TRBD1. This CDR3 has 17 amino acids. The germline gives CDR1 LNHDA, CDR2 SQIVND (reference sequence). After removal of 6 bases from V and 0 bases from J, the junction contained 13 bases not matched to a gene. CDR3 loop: CASSPSGTGSLSYEQYF. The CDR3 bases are TGTGCCAGTAGCCCCTCCGGGACAGGCTCGCTCTCCTACGAGCAGTACTTC.

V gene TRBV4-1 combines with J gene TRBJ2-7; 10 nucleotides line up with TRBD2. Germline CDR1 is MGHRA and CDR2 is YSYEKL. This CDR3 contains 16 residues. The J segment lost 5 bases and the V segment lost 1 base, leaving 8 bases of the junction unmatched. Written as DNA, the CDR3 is TGCGCCAGCAGCCAAGTTGCAGCGGGAGGGTCCGACGAGCAGTACTTC. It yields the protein CASSQVAAGGSDEQYF.

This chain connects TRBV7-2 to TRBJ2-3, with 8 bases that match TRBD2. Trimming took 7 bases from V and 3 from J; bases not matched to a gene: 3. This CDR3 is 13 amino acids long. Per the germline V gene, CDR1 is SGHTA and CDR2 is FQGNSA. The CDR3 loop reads CASTRGGTDTQYF. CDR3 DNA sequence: TGTGCCAGCACCCGGGGGGGGACAGATACGCAGTATTTT.

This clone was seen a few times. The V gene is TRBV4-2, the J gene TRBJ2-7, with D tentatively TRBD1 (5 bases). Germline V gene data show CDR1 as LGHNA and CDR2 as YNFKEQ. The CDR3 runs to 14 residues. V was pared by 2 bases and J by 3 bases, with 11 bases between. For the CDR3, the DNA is TGTGCCAGCAGCCAAAATCAAGACAGCTACGAGCAGTACTTC. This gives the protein CASSQNQDSYEQYF.